This passage covers 17 T cell receptor beta chains from one sample sequenced in a study of post-analysis software for immune sequencing data. Overall study results and limits: TRBV5-6, TRBV5-1 and TRBV20-1 were among several TRBV segments more frequent in patients than controls.

Prepared TCR beta cDNA libraries contained unique molecular identifiers. TCRdb used MiXCR to reprocess the PCR reads, holding one entry per CDR3 protein. The table shows more than 450,000 distinct CDR3 sequences, with 34% occurring only once. These TCRs' antigens remain unknown. Sequenced material: blood. The receptor set was obtained from a girl aged 2 to 17 with multiple sclerosis.

This clonotype came up a few times. This chain's CDR3 is CASRQQGRDHYGYTF. CDR3 bases: TGTGCCAGCAGGCAACAGGGGAGGGATCACTATGGCTACACCTTC. V gene TRBV12-3 or TRBV12-4 combines with J gene TRBJ1-2; 7 bases line up with TRBD1. Trimming removed 6 bases from V and 3 bases from J; junction bases left unmatched: 10. The length of the CDR3 is 15 residues.

The CDR3 here is CASSPSPGAYEQYF. The DNA for the CDR3 is TGTGCCAGCTCACCATCTCCAGGGGCCTACGAGCAGTACTTC. The chain has TRBV18 and TRBJ2-7; D is perhaps TRBD1 (6 bases). V shed 2 bases and J shed 2 bases, with 10 bases lying between them. CDR3 size: 14 residues. Germline V gives CDR1 KGHSH, CDR2 LQKENI.

This clonotype was detected a few times. The chain combines TRBV12-3 or TRBV12-4 with TRBJ1-2; D is unclear. This CDR3 contains 18 residues. V shed 8 bases and J shed 6 bases, with 31 bases lying between them. CDR3 sequence: CASHRVGVRVLKRDGYTF. CDR3 DNA sequence: TGTGCCAGCCATAGGGTTGGTGTGAGGGTATTAAAAAGGGATGGCTACACCTTC.

This clonotype was counted a few times. The V call is TRBV5-5, the J call TRBJ1-2, with 9 bases fitting TRBD1. Germline CDR1 is SGHKS and CDR2 is YYEKEE (reference sequence). The CDR3 loop spans 13 amino acids. With 4 bases clipped from V and 7 bases from J, the junction kept 5 bases outside the gene matches. In DNA form, the CDR3 reads TGTGCCAGCAGCACACAGGGGGCGGCTGGCTACACCTTC. Translating it yields CASSTQGAAGYTF.

Comments on this clonotype: A clone one base away is much larger, so this may be a read error. The CDR3 spells CASSPNADTQYF. Written as DNA, the CDR3 is TGTGCCAGCAGCCCCAACGCAGATACGCAGTATTTT. The rearrangement joins TRBV3-1 to TRBJ2-3; no firm D call. Germline V lookup: CDR1 LGHDT, CDR2 YNNKEL (reference sequence). V lost 4 bases and J 4 bases, leaving 6 bases between the germline ends. The CDR3 is 12 residues long.

This clonotype has only a few counts. J is TRBJ2-3 and V is TRBV6-6; 11 bases match TRBD2. Germline assignment: CDR1 MNHNY and CDR2 SVGAGI (reference sequence). With V trimmed by 2 bases and J by 6 bases, 7 bases remained unmatched. CDR3 length equals 16 residues. The CDR3 reads CASSYVLAGAPDTQYF. The CDR3 nucleotides read TGTGCCAGCAGTTACGTACTAGCGGGGGCACCCGATACGCAGTATTTT.

The chain has TRBV9 and TRBJ1-1; 9 nucleotides line up with TRBD1. The CDR3 is 13 amino acids. J lost 5 bases, V lost 4 bases, and 3 bases had no gene match. Germline V gives CDR1 SGDLS, CDR2 YYNGEE. In DNA form, the CDR3 reads TGTGCCAGCAGCTGGACAGGGGAAACTGAAGCTTTCTTT. Translation: CASSWTGETEAFF.

The sample holds many counts of this clonotype. CDR3 residues: CSAREGFNEQFF. The CDR3 nucleotides read TGCAGTGCTAGAGAAGGCTTCAATGAGCAGTTCTTC. The chain joins TRBV20-1 to TRBJ2-1; no definite D call. This CDR3 spans 12 amino acids. Germline V gene data show CDR1 as DFQATT and CDR2 as SNEGSKA (reference sequence). Trimming shortened V by 0 bases and J by 6 bases, and 6 bases separated the two germline ends.

Note on this clonotype: One end of the junction does not line up with germline, which may come from a read error. CDR3: CAGSLAGQLQETQYF. The CDR3 DNA reads TGTGCCGGCAGCTTAGCGGGACAGCTCCAAGAGACCCAGTACTTC. The rearrangement uses TRBV7-9 and TRBJ2-5, with D maybe TRBD2 (8 bases). Germline CDR1 SEHNR, CDR2 FQNEAQ (reference sequence). This CDR3 has 15 residues.

The rearrangement uses TRBV15 and TRBJ1-4, with D tentatively TRBD1 (5 bases). The CDR3 has 14 amino acids. CDR1 is LNHNV and CDR2 is YYDKDF in the germline V gene (reference sequence). The germline V and J ends were trimmed by 5 bases and 4 bases, with 11 bases remaining between them. The CDR3 nucleotides read TGTGCCACCAGCGAGGACACATATAATGAAAAACTGTTTTTT. It translates to CATSEDTYNEKLFF.

This clonotype was counted a few times. This chain links TRBV5-1 with TRBJ2-1, with D possibly matching TRBD1 (6 bases). This CDR3 is 15 amino acids long. Deletions cut 5 bases from V and 0 bases from J, with 12 bases between. The germline V gene has CDR1 SGHRS and CDR2 YFSETQ. Here the CDR3 DNA reads TGCGCCAGCAGGTGGGACACACGCTCCTACAATGAGCAGTTCTTC. This codes for CASRWDTRSYNEQFF.

The V call is TRBV4-1, the J call TRBJ1-1, with a weak D call TRBD1 (5 bases). V was pared by 4 bases and J by 3 bases, with 24 bases between. From germline, CDR1 is MGHRA and CDR2 YSYEKL. This CDR3 spans 18 amino acids. The CDR3 DNA sequence: TGCGCCAGCAGCCGCATCAAAGCCCCCCGGGGCGCGGACACTGAAGCTTTCTTT. Residues: CASSRIKAPRGADTEAFF.

The V call is TRBV2, the J call TRBJ2-3, with 8 bases aligning to TRBD1. Germline lookup yields CDR1 SNHLY and CDR2 FYNNEI. The CDR3 is 14 residues long. Trimming took 7 bases from V and 0 from J; bases not matched to a gene: 3. CDR3 DNA: TGTGCCAGCATGGACAGGGACAGCACAGATACGCAGTATTTT. Its protein product is CASMDRDSTDTQYF.

This clonotype was seen a handful of times. The chain carries TRBV20-1 and TRBJ2-7; D is perhaps TRBD2 (5 bases). Germline V lookup: CDR1 DFQATT, CDR2 SNEGSKA (reference sequence). The V and J ends lost 5 bases and 4 bases respectively, with 15 bases between them. This CDR3 is 13 amino acids long. The CDR3 DNA reads TGCAGTGCTCAGACTACTACCTCTTACGAGCAGTACTTC. Protein product: CSAQTTTSYEQYF.

The chain employs TRBV27 and TRBJ1-5; D is unresolved. Germline-derived CDR1 and CDR2 are MNHEY and SMNVEV (reference sequence). The CDR3 runs to 14 residues. Trimming removed 2 bases from V and 3 bases from J, with 8 bases in between. For the CDR3, the DNA is TGTGCCAGCAGTTTAGGGTTCACCAATCAGCCCCAGCATTTT. This encodes CASSLGFTNQPQHF.

This clonotype showed up just a few times. This chain joins TRBV6-9 and TRBJ2-7, with TRBD1 matching 9 bases. This CDR3 has 14 residues. The V gene's germline CDR1 is MNHGY and CDR2 SVAAGI. Trimming at V came to 10 bases and at J to 3 bases, leaving 10 bases not matched to a gene. As DNA, the CDR3 is TGTGCCATCTCCCGGGACAGGGTGATCTACGAGCAGTACTTC. It specifies CAISRDRVIYEQYF.

This clonotype was found many times. The CDR3 nucleotides are TGCGCCAGCAGCCAAGTACACCTACAGGGGAACATTCAGTACTTC. Translating gives CASSQVHLQGNIQYF. The J gene is TRBJ2-4, the V gene TRBV4-1; 7 nucleotides align to TRBD1. V gave up 1 base and J gave up 7 bases; unmatched junction bases: 7. In germline, CDR1 is MGHRA, CDR2 YSYEKL. The CDR3 runs to 15 residues.